The clone carrying this TCR beta chain was seen only once. Its specificity is not known. This specimen belongs to a study of somatic mutations in cytotoxic T cells in rheumatoid arthritis. The overall study: At nearly 100% purity, some V beta antibody-stained T-cell populations were flow-sorted, and these included V beta1+ cells that were sequenced for TCRB.

General study points: The largest CD8+ clone made up over 20% of CD8+ cells in 8 of 65 patients. Rheumatoid arthritis patients showed CD8+ clonality increasing with age, unlike healthy controls. Any difference in CD8+ T-cell clonality between patients who had rheumatoid arthritis and healthy controls who were age-matched was not statistically significant.

Germline CDR1 SGHAT, CDR2 FQNNGV. The J segment lost 3 bases and the V segment lost 5 bases, leaving 16 bases of the junction unmatched. The CDR3 contains 17 residues. This table comes from immunoSEQ multiplex PCR, and its TCRdb copy is limited to in-frame clones, with some not included. The sample contains about 18,000 clones, about three quarters of which appear only once. The chain uses TRBV11-2 and TRBJ2-7; 7 bases agree with TRBD2. The clonotype comes from an adult with rheumatoid arthritis. Sample: CD8+ T cells sorted from blood. The chain's CDR3 is CASSQGRDAGYFYEQYF. The CDR3 DNA sequence: TGTGCCAGCAGCCAAGGGAGGGACGCGGGTTACTTCTACGAGCAGTACTTC.